Listed here is a single TCR beta chain. The data originate from a study of patients and donors after allogeneic stem cell transplantation. Germline V gene data show CDR1 as GTSNPN and CDR2 as SVGIG (reference sequence). V lost 4 bases and J 6 bases, leaving 13 bases between the germline ends. The CDR3 totals 12 residues. TCRdb reprocessed the RT-PCR reads with MiXCR, giving one entry per CDR3 protein. This table has 900,000 to 1,000,000 distinct CDR3 sequences, approximately 18% appearing once. The J gene is TRBJ2-7, the V gene TRBV30; D is tentatively TRBD1 or TRBD2 (5 bases each). This receptor was obtained from a human donor who was either an allogeneic HSCT recipient or a stem cell or donor lymphocyte infusion donor (not recorded which). It is not recorded whose cells these are; they may come from a transplant donor. Specimen: blood, either unsorted or a sorted T cell fraction (not recorded which). The DNA of the CDR3 is TGTGCCTGGACCGCATCGGGGCTCGAGCAGTACTTC. Translating it yields CAWTASGLEQYF.